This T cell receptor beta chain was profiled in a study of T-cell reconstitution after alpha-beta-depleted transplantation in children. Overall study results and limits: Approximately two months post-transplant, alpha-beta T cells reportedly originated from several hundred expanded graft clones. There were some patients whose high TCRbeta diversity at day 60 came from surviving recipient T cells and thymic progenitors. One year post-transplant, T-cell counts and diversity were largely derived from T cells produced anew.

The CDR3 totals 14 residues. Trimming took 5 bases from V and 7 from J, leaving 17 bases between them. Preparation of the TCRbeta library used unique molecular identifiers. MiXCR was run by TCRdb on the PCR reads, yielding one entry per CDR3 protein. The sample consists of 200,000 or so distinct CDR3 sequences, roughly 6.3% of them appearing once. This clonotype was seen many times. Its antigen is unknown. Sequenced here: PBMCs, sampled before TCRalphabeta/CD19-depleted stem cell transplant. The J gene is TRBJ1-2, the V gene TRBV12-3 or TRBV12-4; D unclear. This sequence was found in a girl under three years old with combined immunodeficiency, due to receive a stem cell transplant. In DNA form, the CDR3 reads TGTGCCAGCAGTCCCAAAACGGTGGCGGGTGGCTACACCTTC. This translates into CASSPKTVAGGYTF.